Listed here are 30 T cell receptor beta chains from one sample, sequenced in a study of response to subunit inactivated influenza vaccine. TCRdb reprocessed the RT-PCR reads with MiXCR, giving one entry per CDR3 protein. The table lists some 640,000 distinct CDR3 sequences, approximately 15% of them singletons. Sample: PBMCs from blood, taken around 14 days before vaccination. The receptors were sampled from a man aged 45-65 years who received an inactivated influenza vaccine.

Only a few counts were recorded for this clonotype. V and J are TRBV4-1 and TRBJ2-1, with TRBD1 identical over 9 bases. Germline V gene lookup returns CDR1 MGHRA and CDR2 YSYEKL. This CDR3 contains 18 residues. The ends lost 0 bases at V and 4 bases at J; junction bases unmatched: 10. This CDR3 is CASSQDRWGQGAYNEQFF. CDR3 bases: TGCGCCAGCAGCCAAGATCGGTGGGGACAGGGCGCTTACAATGAGCAGTTCTTC.

V and J are TRBV5-6 and TRBJ2-1, with 8 bases lining up with TRBD1. Per the germline V gene, CDR1 is SGHDT and CDR2 is YYEEEE. This CDR3 comprises 15 residues. The V segment lost 7 bases and the J segment 3 bases; nucleotides outside the gene matches: 9. CDR3 sequence reads: CASGKTGAHYNEQFF. The CDR3 nucleotides are TGTGCCAGCGGAAAGACAGGGGCGCACTACAATGAGCAGTTCTTC. Combining the CDR3 with reference TRBV5-6 and TRBJ2-1 gives the whole variable domain DAGVTQSPTHLIKTRGQQVTLRCSPKSGHDTVSWYQQALGQGPQFIFQYYEEEERQRGNFPDRFSGHQFPNYSSELNVNALLLGDSALYLCASGKTGAHYNEQFFGPGTRLTVL.

The rearrangement links TRBV6-5 to TRBJ2-5; D is unclear. The CDR3 has 16 residues. Germline loops: CDR1 MNHEY, CDR2 SVGAGI. V was trimmed by 2 bases and J by 1 base, leaving 14 bases between them. The DNA for the CDR3 is TGTGCCAGCAGTTACGGCCTAACAGAGAGCCAAGAGACCCAGTACTTC. It translates to CASSYGLTESQETQYF.

V is TRBV24-1 and J is TRBJ2-1, with a tentative D call TRBD1 (6 bases). Germline CDR1 reads KGHDR; CDR2 reads SFDVKD. The CDR3 extends over 12 amino acids. Trimming took off 6 bases at V and 8 bases at J, with 10 bases between the two ends. The CDR3 protein is CATSYRVDEQFF. The CDR3 nucleotides are TGTGCCACCAGTTACAGGGTCGATGAGCAGTTCTTC.

This clonotype came up a few times. The chain uses TRBV4-2 and TRBJ1-4, with no clear D. CDR1 is LGHNA and CDR2 is YNFKEQ in the germline V gene. V dropped 0 bases and J dropped 8 bases, with 10 bases sitting between them. The CDR3 loop spans 14 amino acids. The CDR3 spells CASSQERAWEKLFF. In nucleotides, the CDR3 is TGTGCCAGCAGCCAAGAACGGGCTTGGGAAAAACTGTTTTTT.

This clonotype was counted many times. The chain joins TRBV7-9 to TRBJ2-3; D remains unclear. CDR3 size: 16 residues. CDR1 and CDR2 from the germline V gene are SEHNR and FQNEAQ (reference sequence). The V end lost 5 bases, the J end lost 3 bases, and 18 bases lay between the germline ends. The CDR3: CASSPLAPLGTDTQYF. The CDR3 DNA is TGTGCCAGCAGCCCACTGGCACCGCTGGGTACAGATACGCAGTATTTT.

This clonotype was picked up a small number of times. The rearrangement links TRBV20-1 to TRBJ1-1, with D perhaps matching TRBD1 (6 bases). This CDR3 is built from 14 residues. Germline V CDR1 and CDR2: DFQATT, SNEGSKA (reference sequence). With 1 base removed from V and 3 bases from J, the gap between germline ends came to 12 bases. The CDR3 DNA reads TGCAGTGCTAGAGGACAGGATACGGACACTGAAGCTTTCTTT. Translating it yields CSARGQDTDTEAFF.

This sequence joins TRBV2 and TRBJ1-6; D remains unclear. Between the trimmed V and J ends, which lost 6 bases and 4 bases, there was a span of 13 bases. This CDR3 has 15 amino acids. Germline V CDR1 and CDR2: SNHLY, FYNNEI. CDR3 nucleotide sequence: TGTGCCAGCAGAGAGCAACTGTCTTATAATTCACCCCTCCACTTT. Translation gives CASREQLSYNSPLHF.

This clonotype was seen ten or more times. This chain connects TRBV12-3 or TRBV12-4 to TRBJ2-1; D not resolved. This CDR3 contains 13 residues. The V end was cut by 3 bases, the J end by 5 bases, with 8 bases between. In DNA, the CDR3 is TGTGCCAGCAGTTTTGCAGCAAACAATGAGCAGTTCTTC. As protein: CASSFAANNEQFF.

This clonotype has more than one count but fewer than ten. V gene TRBV5-8 combines with J gene TRBJ2-5, with D uncertain. Germline-derived CDR1 and CDR2 are SGHTS and YDEGEE. V lost 4 bases to trimming and J lost 5 bases, with 15 bases between them. There are 14 residues in the CDR3. The CDR3 sequence: CASSRRLRLETQYF. The CDR3 DNA reads as TGTGCCAGCAGCCGCAGGCTCCGGCTGGAGACCCAGTACTTC.

This clonotype has a handful of counts. The chain uses TRBV9 and TRBJ2-3; no definite D call. The V end lost 0 bases, the J end lost 4 bases, and 9 bases lay between the germline ends. The CDR3 length is 14 residues. Germline loops: CDR1 SGDLS, CDR2 YYNGEE. The CDR3 reads CASSVGYGSDTQYF. The CDR3 bases are TGTGCCAGCAGCGTAGGCTACGGTTCAGATACGCAGTATTTT.

There are a few counts of this clonotype. The chain carries TRBV20-1 and TRBJ2-3; 10 bases align to TRBD2. Germline V gene sequence: CDR1 DFQATT, CDR2 SNEGSKA (reference sequence). V shed 1 base and J 9 bases; nucleotides not matched to a gene: 10. The CDR3 length is 15 residues. CDR3 loop: CSARVASGSVMTQYF. In DNA form, the CDR3 reads TGCAGTGCTAGAGTGGCTAGCGGGAGTGTGATGACGCAGTATTTT.

This clonotype has only a few counts. The chain recombines TRBV7-2 with TRBJ1-3; D call uncertain. There are 15 residues in the CDR3. Trimming took 4 bases from V and 0 from J, leaving 10 bases between them. CDR1 is SGHTA and CDR2 is FQGNSA in the germline V gene. The chain's CDR3 is CASSSRANSGNTIYF. The DNA of the CDR3 is TGTGCCAGCAGCTCCCGAGCAAACTCTGGAAACACCATATATTTT. The complete variable domain, with remaining parts taken from reference TRBV7-2 and TRBJ1-3, reads GAGVSQSPSNKVTEKGKDVELRCDPISGHTALYWYRQSLGQGLEFLIYFQGNSAPDKSGLPSDRFSAERTGGSVSTLTIQRTQQEDSAVYLCASSSRANSGNTIYFGEGSWLTVV.

V usage is TRBV21-1 and J usage is TRBJ2-1. TRBV21-1 has pseudogene status. This CDR3 has 13 residues. The DNA of the CDR3 is TGTGCCAGCAGCAAAGTAAACTACAATGAGCAGTTCTTC. Its protein is CASSKVNYNEQFF.

V usage is TRBV4-3 and J usage is TRBJ2-7; tentative D call: TRBD2 (5 bases). Trimming cost V 4 bases and J 5 bases, with 12 bases left between them. This CDR3 is built from 13 residues. Germline lookup yields CDR1 LGHNA and CDR2 YSLEER. CDR3 residues: CASSRERGHEQYF. The CDR3 DNA reads as TGCGCCAGCAGCCGAGAGAGAGGGCACGAGCAGTACTTC.

This clonotype was counted a few times. This chain links TRBV5-5 with TRBJ1-6; perhaps TRBD1 as D (6 bases). The CDR3 is made up of 18 amino acids. CDR1 SGHKS and CDR2 YYEKEE come from the germline V gene (reference sequence). V was clipped by 2 bases and J by 3 bases, with 18 bases between them. CDR3 sequence (DNA): TGTGCCAGCAGCTTTCCCGGGACACCATTAGGCTATAATTCACCCCTCCACTTT. Its protein is CASSFPGTPLGYNSPLHF.

This clonotype was observed a few times. The chain carries TRBV6-5 and TRBJ2-1; D gene uncertain. Germline values: CDR1 MNHEY, CDR2 SVGAGI. The CDR3 has 12 residues. The V and J ends lost 10 bases and 9 bases respectively, with 16 bases between them. The CDR3 protein is CATHKSIGEQFF. CDR3 DNA sequence: TGTGCCACACATAAGAGTATCGGTGAGCAGTTCTTC.

In its sample, this clonotype was seen a few times. The gene calls are TRBV4-2 and TRBJ2-3, with 12 positions matching TRBD2. The junction had 4 bases not matched to a gene; V was cut back by 1 base and J by 5 bases. The CDR3 has 16 amino acids. The germline V gene has CDR1 LGHNA and CDR2 YNFKEQ. Here the CDR3 reads CASSQVPGLAGDTQYF. DNA of the CDR3: TGTGCCAGCAGCCAAGTGCCGGGACTAGCGGGAGATACGCAGTATTTT.

The sample holds many counts of this clonotype. This rearrangement joins TRBV11-2 to TRBJ2-7; D is unresolved. With 6 bases removed from V and 4 bases from J, the gap between germline ends came to 7 bases. Germline V gene data show CDR1 as SGHAT and CDR2 as FQNNGV. CDR3 size: 11 residues. The CDR3 sequence: CASRKRYEQYF. The CDR3 bases are TGTGCCAGCAGAAAAAGATACGAGCAGTACTTC.

The genes are TRBV20-1 and TRBJ2-1, with 7 positions matching TRBD1. CDR3 length: 14 amino acids. Per the germline V gene, CDR1 is DFQATT and CDR2 is SNEGSKA (reference sequence). J lost 0 bases, V lost 2 bases, and 1 base had no gene match. The CDR3 region is CSARNRGSYNEQFF. The CDR3, as DNA: TGCAGTGCTAGAAACAGGGGCTCCTACAATGAGCAGTTCTTC.

This chain uses TRBV5-1 with TRBJ2-4, with D maybe TRBD1 (6 bases). The CDR3 contains 17 residues. Germline CDR1 reads SGHRS; CDR2 reads YFSETQ. The V gene lost 5 bases and the J gene lost 0 bases, with 18 bases spanning the gap. CDR3 amino acids: CASRPGQMGVAKNIQYF. CDR3 DNA sequence: TGCGCCAGCAGACCGGGACAAATGGGAGTAGCCAAAAACATTCAGTACTTC.

This clonotype was counted many times. The chain combines TRBV9 with TRBJ2-7; D is undetermined. V was cut by 0 bases and J by 6 bases, with 10 bases left in between. Germline V gene lookup returns CDR1 SGDLS and CDR2 YYNGEE. The CDR3 runs 13 residues. DNA for the CDR3: TGTGCCAGCAGCGTAGTATCCGATTCCGAGCAGTACTTC. This gives the protein CASSVVSDSEQYF.

Ten or more counts support this clonotype. The genes are TRBV12-3 or TRBV12-4 and TRBJ2-1; maybe TRBD2 (5 bases). This CDR3 is 16 amino acids long. V shed 5 bases and J shed 0 bases, with 14 bases lying between them. The DNA for the CDR3 is TGTGCCAGCAGTCCCAGAGGTGGGAGCTCCTACAATGAGCAGTTCTTC. Translation gives CASSPRGGSSYNEQFF.

This clonotype was counted between two and nine times. This chain joins TRBV10-3 and TRBJ2-6; TRBD1 might be the D (6 bases). This CDR3 comprises 14 residues. The germline CDR1 and CDR2 sequences are ENHRY and SYGVKD. V was trimmed by 10 bases and J by 2 bases, leaving 12 bases between them. Here the CDR3 DNA reads TGTGCCACAGCAGGGGAAACTGGGGCCAACGTCCTGACTTTC. The encoded protein is CATAGETGANVLTF.

This clonotype occurred a few times. The V and J genes are TRBV7-2 and TRBJ2-7; unclear D gene. The V gene lost 3 bases and the J gene lost 0 bases, with 9 bases spanning the gap. The CDR3 length is 14 residues. Germline V CDR1 and CDR2: SGHTA, FQGNSA. This chain's CDR3 is CASSFQENSYEQYF. As DNA, the CDR3 is TGTGCCAGCAGCTTCCAGGAGAACTCCTACGAGCAGTACTTC.

This clonotype was observed a few times. The chain joins TRBV15 to TRBJ2-3; 10 bases fit TRBD2. The CDR3 contains 14 residues. The V gene end was trimmed by 4 bases and the J gene end by 4 bases; junction bases not matched to a gene: 2. CDR1 and CDR2 from the germline V gene are LNHNV and YYDKDF (reference sequence). The DNA for the CDR3 is TGTGCCACCAGCATAGCGGGAGGTTCAGATACGCAGTATTTT. This sequence encodes CATSIAGGSDTQYF.

This clonotype was observed many times. The chain has TRBV12-3 or TRBV12-4 and TRBJ1-2; D uncertain. Trimming took off 6 bases at V and 6 bases at J, with 20 bases between the two ends. This CDR3 spans 15 amino acids. The CDR3 here is CASSRRSEPTHGYTF. The CDR3 DNA reads as TGTGCCAGCAGCCGACGCTCGGAACCGACCCATGGCTACACCTTC.

This clonotype was picked up many times. At one end the junction does not follow the germline gene, possibly because of a read error. DNA for the CDR3: TGTGCCAGCAGCTTAAGGGCAGATACGCAGTATTTT. It yields the protein CASSLRADTQYF. The chain combines TRBV5-1 with TRBJ2-3, with D unclear. The length of the CDR3 is 12 residues. The germline gives CDR1 SGHRS, CDR2 YFSETQ.

The gene calls are TRBV5-5 and TRBJ2-7; D is perhaps TRBD1 or TRBD2 (5 bases each). The CDR3 is made up of 15 amino acids. Germline assignment: CDR1 SGHKS and CDR2 YYEKEE (reference sequence). V dropped 4 bases and J dropped 3 bases, with 17 bases sitting between them. CDR3 loop: CASSPEMGPFYEQYF. Written as DNA, the CDR3 is TGTGCCAGCAGCCCCGAGATGGGACCGTTCTACGAGCAGTACTTC.

This clonotype came up a few times. This chain uses TRBV14 with TRBJ2-3; no reliable D call. The germline V gene has CDR1 SGHDN and CDR2 FVKESK. This CDR3 is 15 amino acids long. Deletions cut 0 bases from V and 2 bases from J, with 9 bases between. CDR3 nucleotides: TGTGCCAGCAGCCAAGAGGCAACGACCACAGATACGCAGTATTTT. It yields the protein CASSQEATTTDTQYF.